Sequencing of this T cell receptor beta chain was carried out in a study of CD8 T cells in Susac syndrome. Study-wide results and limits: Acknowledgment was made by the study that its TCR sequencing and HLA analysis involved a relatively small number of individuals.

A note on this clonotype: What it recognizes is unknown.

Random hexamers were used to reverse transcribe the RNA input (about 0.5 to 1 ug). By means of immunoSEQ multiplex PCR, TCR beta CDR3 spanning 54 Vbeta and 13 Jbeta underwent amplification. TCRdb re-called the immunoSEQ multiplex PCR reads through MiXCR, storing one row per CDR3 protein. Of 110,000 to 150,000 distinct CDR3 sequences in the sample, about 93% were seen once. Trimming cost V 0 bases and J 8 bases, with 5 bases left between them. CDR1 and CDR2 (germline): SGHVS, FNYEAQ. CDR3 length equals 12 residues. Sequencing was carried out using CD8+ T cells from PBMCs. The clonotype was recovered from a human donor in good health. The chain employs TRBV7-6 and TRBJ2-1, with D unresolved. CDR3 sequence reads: CASSLAAHEQFF. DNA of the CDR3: TGTGCCAGCAGCTTAGCGGCCCATGAGCAGTTCTTC.